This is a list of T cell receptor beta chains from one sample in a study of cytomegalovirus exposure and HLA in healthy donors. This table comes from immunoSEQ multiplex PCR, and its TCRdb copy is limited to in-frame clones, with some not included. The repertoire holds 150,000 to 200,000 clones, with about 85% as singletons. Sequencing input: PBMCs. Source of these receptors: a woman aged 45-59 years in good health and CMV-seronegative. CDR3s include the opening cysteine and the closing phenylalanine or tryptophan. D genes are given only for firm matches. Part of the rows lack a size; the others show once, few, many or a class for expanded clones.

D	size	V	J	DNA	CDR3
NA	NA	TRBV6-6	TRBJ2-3	TGTGCCAGCAGATACCAAGAAGGGCGGGATACAGATACGCAGTATTTT	CASRYQEGRDTDTQYF
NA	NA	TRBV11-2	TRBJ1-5	TGTGCCAGCAGCCCTGGACTGTTCAATCAGCCCCAGCATTTT	CASSPGLFNQPQHF
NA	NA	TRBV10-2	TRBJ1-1	TGCGCCAGCAGTGAGGGGGCGAACACTGAAGCTTTCTTT	CASSEGANTEAFF
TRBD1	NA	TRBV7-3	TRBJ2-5	TGTGCCAGCAGCGCGACAGGGACAGAGACCCAGTACTTC	CASSATGTETQYF
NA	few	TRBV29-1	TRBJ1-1	TGCAGCGTTGTGGGACACCTGAACACTGAAGCTTTCTTT	CSVVGHLNTEAFF
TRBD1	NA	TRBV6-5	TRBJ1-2	TGTGCCAGCGGACAAGGGGACAGCAACTATGGCTACACCTTC	CASGQGDSNYGYTF
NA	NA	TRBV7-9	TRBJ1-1	TGTGCCAGCAGCCCCTGGGGCAGGAAGGTTAACACTGAAGCTTTCTTT	CASSPWGRKVNTEAFF
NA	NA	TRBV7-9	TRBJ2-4	TGTGCCCTGAGACCGATAAGTCCAGGGGGGTCCAAAAACATTCAGTACTTC	CALRPISPGGSKNIQYF
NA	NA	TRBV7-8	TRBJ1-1	TGTGCCAGCCAGATTGACAGTCGCGTCACTGAAGCTTTCTTT	CASQIDSRVTEAFF
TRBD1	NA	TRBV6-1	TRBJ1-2	TGTGCCAGCAGTGCCCCGGGACAGGGAGCCTATGGCTACACCTTC	CASSAPGQGAYGYTF
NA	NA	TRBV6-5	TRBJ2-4	TGTGCCAGCAGTTACTCGAGGGGGGCCAAAAACATTCAGTACTTC	CASSYSRGAKNIQYF
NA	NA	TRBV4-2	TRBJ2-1	TGTGCCAGCAGCCAAGATAGGGGCCCCCTCGAGCAGTTCTTC	CASSQDRGPLEQFF
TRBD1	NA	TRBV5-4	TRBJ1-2	TGTGCCAGCATGGACAGGGAGCATTATGGCTACACCTTC	CASMDREHYGYTF
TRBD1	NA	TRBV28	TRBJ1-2	TGTGCCAGCAGTTCCTACCCAGACAGGGGGTACGGCTACACCTTC	CASSSYPDRGYGYTF
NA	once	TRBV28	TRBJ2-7	TGTGCCAGCAGTTCCCCCAGAGGCCAGTCTCTTTCCTACGAGCAGTACTTC	CASSSPRGQSLSYEQYF
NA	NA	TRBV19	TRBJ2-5	TGTGCCAGTCGTAACGACCCGGGGAACCGAGAGACCCAGTACTTC	CASRNDPGNRETQYF
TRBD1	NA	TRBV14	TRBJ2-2	TGTGCCAGCAGCCAGGGAAGGGGGCGTACTTGGAACACCGGGGAGCTGTTTTTT	CASSQGRGRTWNTGELFF
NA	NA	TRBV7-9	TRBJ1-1	TGTGCCAGCAGCTTAAAAGGGAGCACTGAAGCTTTCTTT	CASSLKGSTEAFF
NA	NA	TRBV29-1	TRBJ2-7	TGCAGCGTGGAAGGGAGCTTCCACGAGCAGTACTTC	CSVEGSFHEQYF
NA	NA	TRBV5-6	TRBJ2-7	TGTGCCAGCAGCTTGGCCCGGGGAGATGGTGTGCAGTACTTC	CASSLARGDGVQYF
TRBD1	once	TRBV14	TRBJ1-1	TGTGCCAGCAGCCGAAAACAGGGGGCGGTCACTGAAGCTTTCTTT	CASSRKQGAVTEAFF
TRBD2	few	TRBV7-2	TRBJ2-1	TGTGCCAGCAGCTTAAGACTAGCGGGAGGGTACAATGAGCAGTTCTTC	CASSLRLAGGYNEQFF
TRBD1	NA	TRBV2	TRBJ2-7	TGTGCCAGCACTAGGACAGGGGGTGGCGAGCAGTACTTC	CASTRTGGGEQYF
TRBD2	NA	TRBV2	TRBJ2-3	TGTGCCAGCAGTGAACGGCTAGCGGGGGGGTATTTT	CASSERLAGGYF
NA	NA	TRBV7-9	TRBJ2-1	TGTTCCAGCAGCCCCGACAACGGACAAGAATACAATGAGCAGTTCTTC	CSSSPDNGQEYNEQFF
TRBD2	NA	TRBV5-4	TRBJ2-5	TGTGCCAGCAGCTTGGTTTGGCGGGGGGGCCGCGAGACCCAGTACTTC	CASSLVWRGGRETQYF
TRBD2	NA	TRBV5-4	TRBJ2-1	TGTGCCAGCAGTCGAGAGCCGGGACTAGCGGGGGTTAACTACAATGAGCAGTTCTTC	CASSREPGLAGVNYNEQFF
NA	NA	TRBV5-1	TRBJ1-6	TGCGCCAGCAGCTTGGAGGGAGAGGGCTATAATTCACCCCTCCACTTT	CASSLEGEGYNSPLHF
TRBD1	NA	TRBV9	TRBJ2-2	TGTGCCAGCAGCGTATCGACAGGGGGTATGATTGGGGAGCTGTTTTTT	CASSVSTGGMIGELFF
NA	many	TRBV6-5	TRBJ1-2	TGTGCCAGCAGCCGGCTGGGAGTTGGCTACACCTTC	CASSRLGVGYTF
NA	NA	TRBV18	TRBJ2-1	TGTGCCAGCTCACCTTTAGATGCTGGTGAGCAGTTCTTC	CASSPLDAGEQFF
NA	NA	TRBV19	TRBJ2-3	TGTGCCAGTAGCGATCTTATCGGAGATACGCAGTATTTT	CASSDLIGDTQYF
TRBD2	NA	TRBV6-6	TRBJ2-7	TGTGCCAGCAGTTACGGGCTAGCGGGAGCAGAGCAGTACTTC	CASSYGLAGAEQYF
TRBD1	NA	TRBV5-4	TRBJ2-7	TGTGCCAGCAGTTGGGGACAGGGAATTTACGAGCAGTACTTC	CASSWGQGIYEQYF
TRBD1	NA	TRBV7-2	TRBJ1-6	TGTGCCAGCAGCTCGGACAGGTCCCGGCTCCACTTT	CASSSDRSRLHF
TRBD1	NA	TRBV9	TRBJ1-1	TGTGCCAGCAGCGTAGCTGTCCCGGGACAGGCTCTGAACACTGAAGCTTTCTTT	CASSVAVPGQALNTEAFF
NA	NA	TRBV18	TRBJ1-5	TGTGCCAGCTCACCCCAGGGGAAGGATCAGCCCCAGCATTTT	CASSPQGKDQPQHF
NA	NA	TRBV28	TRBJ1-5	TGTGCCAGCAGTCAAATGGGGAAGCGGGGCAATCAGCCCCAGCATTTT	CASSQMGKRGNQPQHF
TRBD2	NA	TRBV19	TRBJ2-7	TGTGCCAGTAGTATAGCCCTCGGCGGCGGGAGAAACGAGCAGTACTTC	CASSIALGGGRNEQYF
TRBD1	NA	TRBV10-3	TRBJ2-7	TGTGCCATCAGTCCGGGACAGGGGCAGAGCTCCTACGAGCAGTACTTC	CAISPGQGQSSYEQYF
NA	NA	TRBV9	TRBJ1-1	TGTGCCAGCAGCTCCGGCAGGGAGAACACTGAAGCTTTCTTT	CASSSGRENTEAFF
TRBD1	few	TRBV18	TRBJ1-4	TGTGCCAGCTCACCCGTCCATACCACAGGGGTGGGTGAAAAACTGTTTTTT	CASSPVHTTGVGEKLFF
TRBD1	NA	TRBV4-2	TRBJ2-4	TGTGCCAGCAGCGCACTCGGGACAGGTCTGAACATTCAGTACTTC	CASSALGTGLNIQYF
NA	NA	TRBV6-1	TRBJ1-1	TGTGCCAGCAGTGAAGCTTCGGGACACGTGAACACTGAAGCTTTCTTT	CASSEASGHVNTEAFF